The source of this T cell receptor (beta chain) is a study of cytomegalovirus exposure and HLA in healthy donors. This clone was detected a few times. What it binds is unknown. PCR amplification relied on 60 Vbeta primers (plus 13 Jbeta primers). Clones were sequenced by immunoSEQ multiplex PCR, and TCRdb holds only the in-frame ones, with some missing. The table lists some 150,000 clones, 70% to 85% of them singletons. General study results and limits: Researchers counted some 150 TCR beta chains as cytomegalovirus-associated. Looking again later, the authors saw that most CMV-associated TCR beta chains seemed HLA-restricted. Links to common viral pathogens appeared, in a later analysis, for several of the most significant clusters. A later analysis linked a missense DCLRE1C variant to TCR beta V- and J-gene trimming.

CDR1 and CDR2 from the germline V gene are KGHSH and LQKENI. Trimming cost V 6 bases and J 5 bases; bases outside gene matches: 9. This CDR3 has 15 amino acids. The sequence was obtained from a man in his forties in good health and CMV-seronegative. The sequenced material came from PBMCs. The V gene is TRBV18, the J gene TRBJ2-5; the match to TRBD1 covers 10 bases. The CDR3: CASSPGTGETETQYF. The DNA of the CDR3 is TGTGCCAGCTCCCCCGGGACAGGGGAGACCGAGACCCAGTACTTC.